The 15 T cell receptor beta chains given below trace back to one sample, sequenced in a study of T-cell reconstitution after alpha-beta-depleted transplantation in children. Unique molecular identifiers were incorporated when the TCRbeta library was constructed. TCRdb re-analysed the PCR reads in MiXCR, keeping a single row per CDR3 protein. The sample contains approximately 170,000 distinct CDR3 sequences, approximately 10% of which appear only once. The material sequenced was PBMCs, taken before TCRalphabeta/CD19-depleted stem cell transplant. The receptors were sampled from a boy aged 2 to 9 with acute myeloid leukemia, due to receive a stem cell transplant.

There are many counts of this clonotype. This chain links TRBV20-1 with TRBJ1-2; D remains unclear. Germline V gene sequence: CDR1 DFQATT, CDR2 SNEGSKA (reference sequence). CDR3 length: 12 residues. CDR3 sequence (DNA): TGCACTGGGGTCAGCTCTAACTATGGCTACACCTTC. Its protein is CTGVSSNYGYTF.

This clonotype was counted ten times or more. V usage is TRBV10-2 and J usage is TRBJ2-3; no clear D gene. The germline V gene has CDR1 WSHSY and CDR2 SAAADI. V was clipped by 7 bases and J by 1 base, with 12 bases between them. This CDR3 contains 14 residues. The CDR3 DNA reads TGCGCCAGCACCCACTGGGATCGCACAGATACGCAGTATTTT. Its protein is CASTHWDRTDTQYF.

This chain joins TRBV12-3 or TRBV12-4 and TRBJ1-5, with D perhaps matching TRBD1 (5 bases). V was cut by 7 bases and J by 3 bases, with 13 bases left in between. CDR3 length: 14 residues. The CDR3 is CASTWGGHNQPQHF. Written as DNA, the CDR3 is TGTGCCAGCACCTGGGGCGGGCACAATCAGCCCCAGCATTTT.

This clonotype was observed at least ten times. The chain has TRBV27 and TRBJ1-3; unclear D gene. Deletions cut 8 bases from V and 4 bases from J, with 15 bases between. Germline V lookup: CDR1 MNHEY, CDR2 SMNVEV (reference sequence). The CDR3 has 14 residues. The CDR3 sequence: CASGPRRTGNTIYF. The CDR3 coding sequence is TGTGCCAGCGGGCCCCGGCGGACGGGAAACACCATATATTTT.

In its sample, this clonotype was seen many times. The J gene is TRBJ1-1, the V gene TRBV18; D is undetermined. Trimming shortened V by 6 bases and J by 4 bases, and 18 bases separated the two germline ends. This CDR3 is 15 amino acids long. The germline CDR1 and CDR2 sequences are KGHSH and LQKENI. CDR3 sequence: CASSPESSGGTEAFF. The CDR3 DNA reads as TGTGCCAGCTCTCCGGAATCATCGGGCGGCACTGAAGCTTTCTTT.

The DNA for the CDR3 is TGTGCCAGCAGTTCGAGCAGGGTGAACACCGGGGAGCTGTTTTTT. Amino acid sequence: CASSSSRVNTGELFF. The chain uses TRBV12-3 or TRBV12-4 and TRBJ2-2; the D gene is possibly TRBD1 (5 bases). With 4 bases removed from V and 1 base from J, the gap between germline ends came to 10 bases. CDR3 length equals 15 residues.

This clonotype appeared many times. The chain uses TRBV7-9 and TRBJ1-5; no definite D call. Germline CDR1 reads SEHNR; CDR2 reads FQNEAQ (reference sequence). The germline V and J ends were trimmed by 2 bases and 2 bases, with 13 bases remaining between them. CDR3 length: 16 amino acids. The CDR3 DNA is TGTGCCAGCAGCTTATCGGGAAGGGAGGGCAATCAGCCCCAGCATTTT. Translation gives CASSLSGREGNQPQHF.

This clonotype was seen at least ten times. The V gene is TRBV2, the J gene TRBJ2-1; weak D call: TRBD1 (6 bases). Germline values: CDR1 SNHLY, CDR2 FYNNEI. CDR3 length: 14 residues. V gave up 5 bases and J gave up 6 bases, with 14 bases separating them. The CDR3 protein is CASSRNRESNEQFF. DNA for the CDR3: TGTGCCAGCAGTCGTAACAGGGAAAGCAATGAGCAGTTCTTC.

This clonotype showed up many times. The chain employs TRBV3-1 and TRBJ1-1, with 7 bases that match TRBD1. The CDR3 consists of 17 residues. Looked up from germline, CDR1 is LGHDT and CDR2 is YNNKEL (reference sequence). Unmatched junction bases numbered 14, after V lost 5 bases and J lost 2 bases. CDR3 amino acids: CASSGHRGSKFNTEAFF. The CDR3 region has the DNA TGTGCCAGCAGCGGACACAGGGGAAGTAAATTTAACACTGAAGCTTTCTTT. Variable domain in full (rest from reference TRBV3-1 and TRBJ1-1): DTAVSQTPKYLVTQMGNDKSIKCEQNLGHDTMYWYKQDSKKFLKIMFSYNNKELIINETVPNRFSPKSPDKAHLNLHINSLELGDSAVYFCASSGHRGSKFNTEAFFGQGTRLTVV.

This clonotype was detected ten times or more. The chain's CDR3 is CASRAWEDYGYTF. DNA of the CDR3: TGTGCCAGCAGGGCTTGGGAGGACTATGGCTACACCTTC. The gene calls are TRBV6-1 and TRBJ1-2, with D unresolved. The germline CDR1 and CDR2 sequences are MNHNS and SASEGT. V dropped 6 bases and J dropped 3 bases, with 11 bases sitting between them. The CDR3 length is 13 residues.

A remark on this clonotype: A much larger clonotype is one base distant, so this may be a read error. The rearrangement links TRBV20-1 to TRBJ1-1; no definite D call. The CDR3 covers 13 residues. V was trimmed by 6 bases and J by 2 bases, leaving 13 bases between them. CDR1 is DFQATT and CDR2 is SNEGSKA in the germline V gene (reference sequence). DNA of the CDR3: TGCAGTGCAAATAACGACCGTAACACTGAAGCTTTCTTT. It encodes CSANNDRNTEAFF.

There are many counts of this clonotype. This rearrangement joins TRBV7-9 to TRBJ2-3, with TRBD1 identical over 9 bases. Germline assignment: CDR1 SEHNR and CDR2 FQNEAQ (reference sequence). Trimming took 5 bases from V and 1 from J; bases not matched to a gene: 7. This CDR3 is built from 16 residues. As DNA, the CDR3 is TGTGCCAGCAGCCCGGGGGACAGGGTTGGCACAGATACGCAGTATTTT. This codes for CASSPGDRVGTDTQYF.

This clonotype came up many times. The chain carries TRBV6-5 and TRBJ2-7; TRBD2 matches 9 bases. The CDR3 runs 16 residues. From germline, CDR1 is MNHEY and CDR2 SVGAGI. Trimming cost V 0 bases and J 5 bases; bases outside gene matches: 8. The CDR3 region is CASSYSVAGGPHEQYF. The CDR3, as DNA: TGTGCCAGCAGTTACTCTGTGGCGGGAGGGCCCCACGAGCAGTACTTC.

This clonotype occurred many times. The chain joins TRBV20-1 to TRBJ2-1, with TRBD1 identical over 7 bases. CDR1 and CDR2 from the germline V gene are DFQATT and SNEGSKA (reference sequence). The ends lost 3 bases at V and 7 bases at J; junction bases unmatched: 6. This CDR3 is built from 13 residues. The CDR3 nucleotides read TGCAGTGCTAGGTTAACAGGGGTGAATGAGCAGTTCTTC. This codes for CSARLTGVNEQFF.

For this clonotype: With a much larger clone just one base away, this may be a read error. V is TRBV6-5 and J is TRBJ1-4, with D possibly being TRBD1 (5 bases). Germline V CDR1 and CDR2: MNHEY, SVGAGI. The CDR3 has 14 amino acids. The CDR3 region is CTSSTRGTNEKLFF. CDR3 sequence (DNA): TGTACCAGCAGTACTAGGGGTACTAATGAAAAACTGTTTTTT.